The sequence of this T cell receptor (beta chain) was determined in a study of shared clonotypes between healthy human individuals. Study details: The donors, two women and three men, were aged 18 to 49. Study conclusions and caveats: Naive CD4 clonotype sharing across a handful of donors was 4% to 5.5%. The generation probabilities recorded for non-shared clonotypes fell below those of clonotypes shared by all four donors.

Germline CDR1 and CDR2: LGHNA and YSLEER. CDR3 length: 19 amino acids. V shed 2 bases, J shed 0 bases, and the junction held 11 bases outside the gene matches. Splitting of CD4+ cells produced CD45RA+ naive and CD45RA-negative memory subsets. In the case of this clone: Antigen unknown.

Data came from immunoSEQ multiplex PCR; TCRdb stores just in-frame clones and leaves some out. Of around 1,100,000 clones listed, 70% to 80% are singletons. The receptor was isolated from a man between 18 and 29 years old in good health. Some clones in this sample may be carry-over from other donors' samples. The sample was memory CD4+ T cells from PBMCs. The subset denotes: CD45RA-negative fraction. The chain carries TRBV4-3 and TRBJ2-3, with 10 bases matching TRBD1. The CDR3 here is CASSQPPPGTGASTDTQYF. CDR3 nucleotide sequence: TGCGCCAGCAGCCAACCTCCCCCCGGGACAGGGGCGAGCACAGATACGCAGTATTTT.